The present entry profiles one T cell receptor (beta chain) with its context. Its antigen is unidentified. Time point specified: pre-sensitization, week 0. The treatment here: therapeutic diphenylcyclopropenone sensitization with weekly scalp DPC. Extraction yielded total RNA from whole blood (unfractionated). These data are taken from a study of human T cells and chemical hapten exposure. Notes on the study in general: Counts of TCRs above 1 in 1000 frequency stayed unchanged with DPC sensitization. More PT1 expanded TCRs went with higher patch test scores.

The germline gives CDR1 MDHEN, CDR2 SYDVKM. This CDR3 spans 13 amino acids. V was trimmed by 2 bases and J by 5 bases, leaving 10 bases between them. In the original analysis: Some 100,000 TCRs per sample was the median, with a range of about 20,000 to 700,000. TCRdb analysed the RACE reads with MiXCR anew, one entry per CDR3 protein. It is TCRdb's table, rather than the study itself, that gives the V and J calls and clone size. The repertoire consists of under 300,000 distinct CDR3 sequences, with approximately 8.6% occurring once and the leading ten covering 2% to 3%. The chain uses TRBV28 and TRBJ2-7; possibly TRBD1 for D (5 bases). The sequencing here drew on whole blood, taken in connection with sensitization to the hapten diphenylcyclopropenone (DPC). The sequence came from a woman aged 40 to 50 with alopecia areata. Some clones in this sample may be carry-over from other donors' samples. Here the CDR3 reads CASSLIMDNEQYF. As DNA, the CDR3 is TGTGCCAGCAGTTTAATAATGGACAACGAGCAGTACTTC.